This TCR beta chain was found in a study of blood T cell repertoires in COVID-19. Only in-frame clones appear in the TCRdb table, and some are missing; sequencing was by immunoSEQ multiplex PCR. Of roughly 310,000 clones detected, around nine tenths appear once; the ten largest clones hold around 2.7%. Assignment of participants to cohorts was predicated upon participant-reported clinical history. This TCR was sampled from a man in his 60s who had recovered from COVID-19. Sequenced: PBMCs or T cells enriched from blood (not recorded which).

CDR3 amino acids: CATSGGQPLLSGNTIYF. As DNA, the CDR3 is TGTGCCACCTCTGGGGGACAACCCTTACTCTCTGGAAACACCATATATTTT. The rearrangement uses TRBV19 and TRBJ1-3; tentative D call: TRBD1 (6 bases). This CDR3 is 17 amino acids long. Trimming removed 10 bases from V and 0 bases from J, with 22 bases in between. Per the germline V gene, CDR1 is LNHDA and CDR2 is SQIVND (reference sequence).